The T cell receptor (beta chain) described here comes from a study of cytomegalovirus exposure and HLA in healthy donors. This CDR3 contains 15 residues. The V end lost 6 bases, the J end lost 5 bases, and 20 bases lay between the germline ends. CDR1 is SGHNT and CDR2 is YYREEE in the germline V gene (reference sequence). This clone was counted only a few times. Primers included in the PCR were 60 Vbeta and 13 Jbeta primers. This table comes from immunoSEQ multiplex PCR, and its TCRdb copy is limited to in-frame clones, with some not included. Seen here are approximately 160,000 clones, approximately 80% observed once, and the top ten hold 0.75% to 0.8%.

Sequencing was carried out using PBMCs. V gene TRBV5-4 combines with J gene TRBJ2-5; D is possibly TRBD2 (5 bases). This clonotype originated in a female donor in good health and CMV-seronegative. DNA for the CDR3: TGTGCCAGCACCCTTGGATCCGGGATTGGCGAGACCCAGTACTTC. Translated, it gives CASTLGSGIGETQYF. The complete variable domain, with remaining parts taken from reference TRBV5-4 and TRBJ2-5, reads ETGVTQSPTHLIKTRGQQVTLRCSSQSGHNTVSWYQQALGQGPQFIFQYYREEENGRGNFPPRFSGLQFPNYSSELNVNALELDDSALYLCASTLGSGIGETQYFGPGTRLLVL.